The 14 T cell receptor beta chains given below trace back to one sample, sequenced in a study of patients and donors after allogeneic stem cell transplantation. TCRdb ran MiXCR on the RT-PCR reads and lists one entry per CDR3 protein. The repertoire holds around 70,000 distinct CDR3 sequences, about 30% seen once, with about 25% in the top ten. Sequences were obtained from blood, either unsorted or a sorted T cell fraction (not recorded which). These receptors all come from a human donor who was either an allogeneic HSCT recipient or a stem cell or donor lymphocyte infusion donor (not recorded which). It is not recorded whose cells these are; they may come from a transplant donor.

This chain links TRBV10-3 with TRBJ1-1; tentative D call: TRBD1 (6 bases). CDR1 ENHRY and CDR2 SYGVKD come from the germline V gene. The CDR3 has 17 residues. The ends were cut back, 6 bases at V and 0 bases at J, with 20 bases in the middle. The CDR3, as DNA: TGTGCCATCAGCCTTCGGGAAAGGGGGGGAATGAACACTGAAGCTTTCTTT. Protein: CAISLRERGGMNTEAFF.

The rearrangement uses TRBV7-9 and TRBJ2-7; perhaps D is TRBD1 or TRBD2 (6 bases each). There are 13 residues in the CDR3. The V gene lost 6 bases and the J gene lost 7 bases, with 16 bases spanning the gap. Germline V gene data show CDR1 as SEHNR and CDR2 as FQNEAQ (reference sequence). Here the CDR3 DNA reads TGTGCCAGCAGGCGACAGGTCGCGGGAGAGCAGTACTTC. It yields the protein CASRRQVAGEQYF.

DNA for the CDR3: TGCGCCAGCAGCACCGGGACAGGGGTTTACGAGCAGTACTTC. Translating gives CASSTGTGVYEQYF. This chain links TRBV5-1 with TRBJ2-7, with 10 nucleotides matching TRBD1. Per germline, CDR1 SGHRS and CDR2 YFSETQ. This CDR3 is 14 amino acids long. V lost 4 bases, J lost 4 bases, and 5 bases stayed unmatched.

This clonotype showed up just a few times. The CDR3 here is CSARDLAGEETQYF. The CDR3 bases are TGCAGTGCTAGAGATTTGGCGGGAGAAGAGACCCAGTACTTC. The chain joins TRBV20-1 to TRBJ2-5; 7 nucleotides agree with TRBD2. Germline values: CDR1 DFQATT, CDR2 SNEGSKA (reference sequence). Trimming took 0 bases from V and 3 from J; bases not matched to a gene: 4. The CDR3 has 14 amino acids.

The genes are TRBV9 and TRBJ2-1; 7 nucleotides line up with TRBD2. V was pared by 4 bases and J by 0 bases, with 7 bases of the junction left unmatched. The germline gives CDR1 SGDLS, CDR2 YYNGEE. The CDR3 sequence is 16 residues long. CDR3 nucleotides: TGTGCCAGCAGCCCCCGCCTAGCGGTCTCCTACAATGAGCAGTTCTTC. Protein product: CASSPRLAVSYNEQFF.

There are a few counts of this clonotype. The V gene is TRBV5-4, the J gene TRBJ2-1; D gene uncertain. This CDR3 is built from 13 residues. Germline-derived CDR1 and CDR2 are SGHNT and YYREEE (reference sequence). The V end was cut by 2 bases, the J end by 1 base, with 4 bases between. CDR3 coding DNA: TGTGCCAGCAGCTTCGGTTCCTACAATGAGCAGTTCTTC. It specifies CASSFGSYNEQFF.

The sample holds many counts of this clonotype. This chain links TRBV6-5 with TRBJ2-7; TRBD2 aligns across 7 bases. The CDR3 length is 14 residues. The ends lost 8 bases at V and 4 bases at J; junction bases unmatched: 11. Germline loops: CDR1 MNHEY, CDR2 SVGAGI. CDR3 sequence (DNA): TGTGCCAGCGGGCCTAGCGGTAGGGAATACGAGCAGTACTTC. Amino acids: CASGPSGREYEQYF.

The chain employs TRBV3-1 and TRBJ2-6; D gene ambiguous. CDR1 is LGHDT and CDR2 is YNNKEL in the germline V gene (reference sequence). With 2 bases removed from V and 0 bases from J, the gap between germline ends came to 14 bases. The CDR3 runs to 18 residues. CDR3 nucleotide sequence: TGTGCCAGCAGCCAACCCAAAAAATTGAGCTCTGGGGCCAACGTCCTGACTTTC. Translation: CASSQPKKLSSGANVLTF.

Many counts were recorded for this clonotype. The chain carries TRBV12-3 or TRBV12-4 and TRBJ1-5, with D possibly matching TRBD1 (5 bases). The V and J ends lost 4 bases and 0 bases respectively, with 19 bases between them. This CDR3 has 18 amino acids. The CDR3 spells CASSSQGAPGYSNQPQHF. The CDR3 nucleotides are TGTGCCAGCAGTTCCCAGGGAGCGCCTGGGTATAGCAATCAGCCCCAGCATTTT.

This clonotype appeared a few times. The V and J genes are TRBV4-3 and TRBJ1-2; D call uncertain. The V and J ends lost 0 bases and 3 bases respectively, with 11 bases between them. CDR3 length: 15 residues. Germline CDR1 LGHNA, CDR2 YSLEER. The CDR3 spells CASSQDPRGHYGYTF. CDR3 sequence (DNA): TGCGCCAGCAGCCAAGATCCCCGCGGTCACTATGGCTACACCTTC.

The chain combines TRBV6-5 with TRBJ1-1, with D possibly TRBD1 on 5 matching bases. The CDR3 is 14 residues long. The germline V gene encodes CDR1 MNHEY and CDR2 SVGAGI. V lost 4 bases and J lost 0, with 9 bases in between. CDR3 sequence reads: CASSWDRMNTEAFF. DNA for the CDR3: TGTGCCAGCAGTTGGGACCGCATGAACACTGAAGCTTTCTTT.

The genes are TRBV4-1 and TRBJ1-3; D gene uncertain. The CDR3 runs to 16 residues. The germline CDR1 and CDR2 sequences are MGHRA and YSYEKL. Trimming took off 6 bases at V and 0 bases at J, with 15 bases between the two ends. The CDR3 region is CASSQIAYTSGNTIYF. In DNA form, the CDR3 reads TGCGCCAGCAGTCAGATAGCCTACACCTCTGGAAACACCATATATTTT.

This clonotype was observed a few times. This chain joins TRBV27 and TRBJ2-1, with D perhaps TRBD2 (5 bases). Germline lookup yields CDR1 MNHEY and CDR2 SMNVEV (reference sequence). CDR3 length equals 13 residues. Between the trimmed V and J ends, which lost 5 bases and 5 bases, there was a span of 10 bases. In DNA, the CDR3 is TGTGCCAGCAGTCTTCAGCGGAACAATGAGCAGTTCTTC. Residues: CASSLQRNNEQFF.

This clonotype was counted a few times. The rearrangement uses TRBV4-1 and TRBJ1-3; D is unresolved. V shed 0 bases and J shed 0 bases, with 15 bases lying between them. The CDR3 has 18 residues. CDR1 is MGHRA, CDR2 YSYEKL, per germline. In DNA, the CDR3 is TGCGCCAGCAGCCAAGAGCCAAGATTACAGCTCTCTGGAAACACCATATATTTT. It is translated as CASSQEPRLQLSGNTIYF.